A selection of T cell receptor beta chains follows, all from one sample in a study of regulatory T cells in long-lasting Graves disease. TCRdb passed the multiplex PCR reads through MiXCR, listing each CDR3 protein once. There are over 400,000 distinct CDR3 sequences in the sample; 14% occur only once, and approximately 15% lies in the top ten. The data were also submitted as part of a second study, on T cells in Graves' hyperthyroidism and ophthalmopathy.

The material was peripheral blood mononuclear cells (PBMCs), obtained at new diagnosis, from a patient treated with antithyroid drugs. The receptors were sampled from a woman in her forties or fifties with Graves disease. Each CDR3 is given with its conserved first and last residue. Each record gives: V gene, clone size, D gene, J gene, CDR3 DNA, CDR3 protein. The D gene is left open where the match is weak. Part of the rows lack a size; the others show once, few, many or a class for expanded clones.

TRBV20-1	-	-	TRBJ2-7	TGCAGCTGCCAGGACACGGGCGACGAGCAGTACTTC	CSCQDTGDEQYF
TRBV25-1	-	-	TRBJ1-2	TGTGCCAGCAGTTTGGGGACTAGGGGTGGCTACACCTTC	CASSLGTRGGYTF
TRBV27	-	-	TRBJ2-1	TGTGCCAGCAGTTTAATAGGACTACCCAATGGGCAGTTCTTC	CASSLIGLPNGQFF
TRBV7-9	few	TRBD1	TRBJ2-7	TGTGCCAGCAGCTTAGGGACAGGGAATCCCTACGAGCAGTACTTC	CASSLGTGNPYEQYF
TRBV2	many	-	TRBJ1-5	TGTGCCAGCAAACAGTATAGCAATCAGCCCCAGCATTTT	CASKQYSNQPQHF
TRBV28	-	TRBD2	TRBJ2-1	TGTGCCAGCAGTTTCGAAGGGACTAGCAGCTACGAGCAGTTCTTC	CASSFEGTSSYEQFF
TRBV5-1	many	-	TRBJ2-7	TGCGCCAGCAGCTTGGAGGCTGGAGCGGCCTACGAGCAGTACTTC	CASSLEAGAAYEQYF
TRBV18	few	-	TRBJ2-7	TGTGCCAGCTCACCACCGTCTGATGCCTACTACGAGCAGTACTTC	CASSPPSDAYYEQYF
TRBV3-1	many	-	TRBJ2-5	TGTGCCAGCAGCCAATCACGGGAGACCCAGTACTTC	CASSQSRETQYF
TRBV4-1	few	TRBD1	TRBJ2-7	TGCGCCAGCAGCCATTCAGGACAGGCTTCAGCCTACGAGCAGTACTTC	CASSHSGQASAYEQYF
TRBV4-1	few	TRBD1	TRBJ1-1	TGCGCCAGCAGTCACAGGGGGCGCGACACTGGAGCTTTCTTT	CASSHRGRDTGAFF
TRBV18	few	-	TRBJ2-5	TGTGCCAGCTCCCCAGCCAACGAAGAGACCCAGTACTTC	CASSPANEETQYF
TRBV10-3	-	TRBD1	TRBJ2-7	TGTGCCATCAAAGGACAGGGAGACTTGGACGAGCAGTACTTC	CAIKGQGDLDEQYF
TRBV20-1	few	-	TRBJ1-5	TGCAGTGCTAGAGATCGGGGGGAGGGTAGCAATCAGCCCCAGCATTTT	CSARDRGEGSNQPQHF
TRBV7-3	many	TRBD2	TRBJ2-3	TGTGCCAGCAGCTTAGAAGGCGGGAGGGCCACAGATACGCAGTATTTT	CASSLEGGRATDTQYF
TRBV10-3	many	-	TRBJ1-2	TGTGCCATCCGGCGCGAAGCCCACCCTAACTATGGCTACACCTTC	CAIRREAHPNYGYTF
TRBV6-1	many	-	TRBJ2-3	TGTGCCAGCAGTGATCCAGGTTCCTACACAGATACGCAGTATTTT	CASSDPGSYTDTQYF
TRBV5-5	many	-	TRBJ2-5	TGTGCCAGCAGCGGTTTAGAGACCCAGTACTTC	CASSGLETQYF
TRBV14	-	-	TRBJ2-3	TGTGCCAGCATCCACACTAGGGACACGCAGTATTTT	CASIHTRDTQYF
TRBV27	many	TRBD1	TRBJ2-7	TGTGCCAGCAGTCCTCTAGGGACAGGGTCCTACGAGCAGTACTTC	CASSPLGTGSYEQYF
TRBV20-1	many	-	TRBJ2-1	TGCAGTGCGCCCCGCGTCAATGAGCAGTTCTTC	CSAPRVNEQFF
TRBV7-2	-	-	TRBJ2-5	TGTGCCAGCAGCTCCCCGGTGGGGGGAGTAGGGGAGACCCAGTACTTC	CASSSPVGGVGETQYF
TRBV27	-	-	TRBJ2-1	TGTGCCAGCAGTTTCCGCAGGGGCGGACGGACCGAGCAGTTCTTC	CASSFRRGGRTEQFF
TRBV28	-	TRBD2	TRBJ2-1	TGTGCCAGCACCATCGGGACTAGCGGTCCCTATGAGCAGTTCTTC	CASTIGTSGPYEQFF
TRBV11-2	many	TRBD1	TRBJ2-7	TGTGCCAGCACGGGACAGGGGGTTTCGTACGAGCAGTACTTC	CASTGQGVSYEQYF
TRBV4-1	-	-	TRBJ2-7	TGCGCCAGCAGCCAAGAAAGTCCAGGGAGCTCCTACGAGCAGTACTTC	CASSQESPGSSYEQYF
TRBV7-9	few	-	TRBJ2-2	TGTGCCAGCAGCCCCCTGGGGGTCACCGGGGAGCTGTTTTTT	CASSPLGVTGELFF
TRBV10-3	many	TRBD2	TRBJ2-2	TGTGCCATCAGCCCGGGACTAGCGGGAGGAAAAGACACCGGGGAGCTGTTTTTT	CAISPGLAGGKDTGELFF
TRBV11-2	many	-	TRBJ1-1	TGTGCCAGCAGCCAAACTAGAAGGGAGGCGAACACTGAAGCTTTCTTT	CASSQTRREANTEAFF
TRBV6-1	few	-	TRBJ1-2	TGTGCCAGCAGCCGGACCCTCGTCTATTATGGCTACACCTTC	CASSRTLVYYGYTF
TRBV28	many	-	TRBJ2-5	TGTGCCAGCAGTGCCGAGTCTAGCGCCAGCTACCAAGAGACCCAGTACTTC	CASSAESSASYQETQYF
TRBV2	few	TRBD1	TRBJ2-4	TGTGCCAGCACCTTATCCTGGACAGGGGTGAAGCAAAACATTCAGTACTTC	CASTLSWTGVKQNIQYF
TRBV27	-	-	TRBJ2-2	TGTGCCAGCAGAGCGGGACAAAACACCGGGGAGCTGTTTTTT	CASRAGQNTGELFF
TRBV28	few	TRBD1	TRBJ2-6	TGTGCCACAACGGGACAGGGGGCAATTGGGGCCAACGTCCTGACTTTC	CATTGQGAIGANVLTF
TRBV19	-	-	TRBJ1-3	TGTGCCTCTAGGATTAACCCACTCGGAGGGGCTGGAAACACCATATATTTT	CASRINPLGGAGNTIYF
TRBV20-1	many	-	TRBJ1-6	TGCAGTGCTAGAGGGGACACGAATTCACCCCTCCACTTT	CSARGDTNSPLHF
TRBV2	few	-	TRBJ2-7	TGTGCCGGCAGGGGCCGCGAGCCTTACCTCGGGCAGTACTTC	CAGRGREPYLGQYF
TRBV25-1	few	TRBD1	TRBJ1-1	TGTGCCAGCAGTGATCCCCCCCGGACAGGGGGGACCAGGAACACTGAAGCTTTCTTT	CASSDPPRTGGTRNTEAFF
TRBV30	many	TRBD2	TRBJ2-4	TGTGCCTGGAGTGGGACTAGCGGGAACATTCAGTACTTC	CAWSGTSGNIQYF
TRBV20-1	few	-	TRBJ1-5	TGCAGTGCCCCCCCCACCGGTCAGCCCCAGCATTTT	CSAPPTGQPQHF
TRBV14	few	TRBD2	TRBJ2-2	TGTGCCAGCAGCCAAGATCTAGCGGGAGCGAACACCGGGGAGCTGTTTTTT	CASSQDLAGANTGELFF
TRBV5-1	many	-	TRBJ2-4	TGCGCCAGCACCCAGGGGTTGGCCAAAAACATTCAGTACTTC	CASTQGLAKNIQYF
TRBV7-9	many	-	TRBJ2-1	TGTGCCAGCAGCCCCAAGGGCCCACTTCCGGATGAGCAGTTCTTC	CASSPKGPLPDEQFF
TRBV29-1	many	TRBD2	TRBJ2-5	TGCAGCGTGGGAGGGACTAGCGGGGTGAGCATGGGAGAGACCCAGTACTTC	CSVGGTSGVSMGETQYF
TRBV9	-	-	TRBJ1-6	TGTGCCAGCAGCGAGGGGGGGGCAGGATCACCCCTCCACTTT	CASSEGGAGSPLHF